This entry lists 30 T cell receptor beta chains sequenced from one sample in a study of molecular identifiers for immune sequencing clone quantification listed by TCRdb under 2018. Libraries came from PCR. Sequencing instrument: Illumina HiSeq 4000. The public reads were reprocessed in TCRdb via fastp at Q25 and MiXCR, keeping in-frame beta chains. For every CDR3 protein sequence, its rows merge into one entry that carries the most common genes and DNA. Within this sample are 490,000 or so distinct CDR3 sequences, with over 20% of them counted one time only. Of the sample, 0.84% is held by the ten largest clones. The source material was naive CD8+ T cells from blood, with Jurkat cell RNA spiked in. Explained via the paper, the cell subset or site label denotes: FACS-sorted CD8+CD4-CCR7+CD45RA+ naive T cells. The receptor source for this set is a human donor in good health. Some libraries in this study had Jurkat cell RNA spiked in.

The rearrangement uses TRBV27 and TRBJ1-1; 7 positions agree with TRBD1. The V segment lost 6 bases and the J segment 12 bases; nucleotides outside the gene matches: 13. The CDR3 totals 13 residues. Germline V gene lookup returns CDR1 MNHEY and CDR2 SMNVEV (reference sequence). The CDR3 DNA follows: TGTGCCAGCAGCCTTTATGGGCAGGGGGAAACTTTCTTT. Translated: CASSLYGQGETFF.

The chain employs TRBV6-8 and TRBJ2-2; D remains ambiguous. The CDR3 loop spans 15 amino acids. CDR1 and CDR2 (germline): MNHGY, SAAAGT. The V and J ends lost 1 base and 6 bases respectively, with 12 bases between them. CDR3 protein: CASSYWGRISGELFF. The CDR3 DNA is TGTGCCAGCAGTTACTGGGGTAGGATTTCCGGGGAGCTGTTTTTT.

On this clonotype itself: This may stem from a read error, because a much larger clone lies one nucleotide away. The V and J genes are TRBV7-2 and TRBJ2-5; no reliable D call. V dropped 2 bases and J dropped 7 bases, with 14 bases sitting between them. CDR3 length: 14 residues. The germline V gene encodes CDR1 SGHTA and CDR2 FQGNSA. The CDR3 bases are TGTGCCAGCAGCTTACCCCAAGAACACGGGACCCAGTACTTC. Translating it yields CASSLPQEHGTQYF.

The J gene is TRBJ2-7, the V gene TRBV6-2 or TRBV6-3; possibly TRBD2 for D (6 bases). The germline gives CDR1 MNHEY, CDR2 SVGEGT. The CDR3 is made up of 16 amino acids. Trimming took off 0 bases at V and 1 base at J, with 13 bases between the two ends. CDR3 coding DNA: TGTGCCAGCAGTTACTCGTCCCGGGAGAGGTCCTACGAGCAGTACTTC. This codes for CASSYSSRERSYEQYF.

V usage is TRBV15 and J usage is TRBJ2-3, with TRBD2 matching over 10 bases. The germline gives CDR1 LNHNV, CDR2 YYDKDF (reference sequence). This CDR3 has 15 residues. Trimming took 7 bases from V and 6 from J; bases not matched to a gene: 10. The CDR3 region is CATKVGTSVSDTQYF. In DNA form, the CDR3 reads TGTGCCACCAAGGTCGGGACTAGCGTGTCTGATACGCAGTATTTT. Complete variable domain (other parts from reference TRBV15 and TRBJ2-3): DAMVIQNPRYQVTQFGKPVTLSCSQTLNHNVMYWYQQKSSQAPKLLFHYYDKDFNNEADTPDNFQSRRPNTSFCFLDIRSPGLGDTAMYLCATKVGTSVSDTQYFGPGTRLTVL.

This clonotype was found many times. The chain employs TRBV28 and TRBJ1-1; D gene uncertain. With 3 bases removed from V and 4 bases from J, the gap between germline ends came to 9 bases. CDR1 and CDR2 from the germline V gene are MDHEN and SYDVKM. This CDR3 is built from 13 residues. DNA for the CDR3: TGTGCCAGCAGTTTTTGGGATACCACTGAAGCTTTCTTT. This gives the protein CASSFWDTTEAFF.

This clonotype was seen ten or more times. The chain joins TRBV4-1 to TRBJ2-7, with D possibly being TRBD2 (7 bases). The CDR3 has 14 amino acids. Germline V lookup: CDR1 MGHRA, CDR2 YSYEKL. Deletions cut 4 bases from V and 5 bases from J, with 15 bases between. The CDR3 is CASSLQGTSDEQYF. DNA for the CDR3: TGCGCCAGCAGCCTACAGGGAACTAGCGACGAGCAGTACTTC.

This clonotype has just one count. A much larger clone lies a single base off, so this may be a read error. CDR3 DNA: TGCAACGTTGAAGGCCAGGACTCCTACAATGAGCAGTTCTTC. Residues: CNVEGQDSYNEQFF. The gene calls are TRBV29-1 and TRBJ2-1; D call uncertain. The CDR3 length is 14 residues. CDR1 is SQVTM and CDR2 is ANQGSEA in the germline V gene.

Notes on this clonotype: The germline gene is not matched at one end of the junction; a read error may be the cause. The CDR3 region is CTSSQQFNQPQHF. The DNA for the CDR3 is TGTACCAGCAGCCAACAGTTCAATCAGCCCCAGCATTTT. The genes are TRBV3-1 and TRBJ1-5, with D uncertain. Germline V lookup: CDR1 LGHDT, CDR2 YNNKEL (reference sequence). This CDR3 contains 13 residues.

This clonotype has just a few counts. J is TRBJ2-3 and V is TRBV7-2; 8 bases map to TRBD2. CDR1 is SGHTA and CDR2 is FQGNSA in the germline V gene. V gave up 5 bases and J gave up 2 bases; unmatched junction bases: 9. This CDR3 comprises 16 residues. The CDR3 protein is CASSLPPSGPTDTQYF. Here the CDR3 DNA reads TGTGCCAGCAGCCTCCCGCCTAGCGGGCCCACAGATACGCAGTATTTT.

J is TRBJ1-1 and V is TRBV18; D possibly corresponds to TRBD1 (5 bases). The CDR3 loop spans 14 amino acids. CDR1 and CDR2 from the germline V gene are KGHSH and LQKENI. V lost 0 bases and J 1 base, leaving 6 bases between the germline ends. This CDR3 is CASSPPDKNTEAFF. CDR3 bases: TGTGCCAGCTCACCACCGGACAAGAACACTGAAGCTTTCTTT.

This clonotype was found many times. This chain connects TRBV7-9 to TRBJ1-3; D not resolved. The CDR3 has 16 amino acids. Trimming shortened V by 2 bases and J by 3 bases, and 14 bases separated the two germline ends. Germline assignment: CDR1 SEHNR and CDR2 FQNEAQ (reference sequence). The CDR3 region is CASSLSFADVGNTIYF. CDR3 bases: TGTGCCAGCAGCTTAAGCTTCGCCGACGTTGGAAACACCATATATTTT.

This clonotype came up many times. The CDR3 DNA follows: TGTGCCAGCCTGGACGGATCTAGCACAGATACGCAGTATTTT. It specifies CASLDGSSTDTQYF. The chain uses TRBV7-2 and TRBJ2-3, with no clear D. The CDR3 sequence is 14 residues long. Trimming shortened V by 8 bases and J by 0 bases, and 12 bases separated the two germline ends. Germline lookup yields CDR1 SGHTA and CDR2 FQGNSA.

This clonotype has at least ten counts. The gene calls are TRBV28 and TRBJ2-1, with D unresolved. V lost 5 bases and J lost 3, with 20 bases in between. The CDR3 has 17 residues. Germline V gives CDR1 MDHEN, CDR2 SYDVKM. Here the CDR3 reads CASSGWSAPGLYNEQFF. The CDR3 nucleotides read TGTGCCAGCAGTGGTTGGAGCGCCCCTGGCCTCTACAATGAGCAGTTCTTC.

The sample holds a few counts of this clonotype. DNA for the CDR3: TGTGCCAGCAGTCTAACACGGACGGAAAAACTGTTTTTT. As protein: CASSLTRTEKLFF. This rearrangement joins TRBV12-3 or TRBV12-4 to TRBJ1-4; D gene unclear. CDR3 length: 13 residues. Trimming took off 5 bases at V and 8 bases at J, with 12 bases between the two ends.

With respect to this clonotype: A much larger clone differs by one base, so this may be a read error. The chain couples TRBV4-3 to TRBJ1-1; the D gene is possibly TRBD1 (5 bases). CDR3 length: 16 amino acids. The V end lost 1 base, the J end lost 0 bases, and 12 bases lay between the germline ends. The V gene's germline CDR1 is LGHNA and CDR2 YSLEER. The CDR3 DNA sequence: TGCGCCAGCAGCCAAGGTAGAGGGGACTTGAACACTGAAGCTTTCTTT. This encodes CASSQGRGDLNTEAFF.

As for this clonotype: A read error is possible here, since a much larger clone lies one base away. The chain joins TRBV6-1 to TRBJ2-3, with 7 nucleotides matching TRBD2. Germline values: CDR1 MNHNS, CDR2 SASEGT. This CDR3 is 15 amino acids long. V was clipped by 10 bases and J by 4 bases; unmatched bases: 14. The CDR3 DNA reads TGTGCCAACGCTTCTAGCGGCTCGATGCCAGATACGCAGTATTTT. Its protein is CANASSGSMPDTQYF.

As to this clonotype: The junction departs from the called germline gene at one end, perhaps through a read error. The genes are TRBV5-8 and TRBJ1-1; D is ambiguous. The germline CDR1 and CDR2 sequences are SGHTS and YDEGEE. This CDR3 has 14 amino acids. CDR3 region: CASSLVWENTGAFF. The CDR3, as DNA: TGTGCCAGCAGCTTGGTGTGGGAAAACACTGGAGCTTTCTTT.

This clonotype was seen only a few times. The CDR3 DNA reads TGTGCCAGCAGCTTAGGCGTCACTTCGGGGCAGTACTTC. Translated: CASSLGVTSGQYF. The chain joins TRBV11-2 to TRBJ2-7; D is uncertain. V lost 1 base and J 9 bases, leaving 13 bases between the germline ends. CDR3 size: 13 residues. Per the germline V gene, CDR1 is SGHAT and CDR2 is FQNNGV.

The table lists this clonotype with many counts. V usage is TRBV29-1 and J usage is TRBJ2-2; 10 bases line up with TRBD1. The trim removed 0 bases at V and 7 bases at J, leaving 5 bases unmatched. The CDR3 contains 15 residues. Germline CDR1 reads SQVTM; CDR2 reads ANQGSEA. In DNA, the CDR3 is TGCAGCGTTGAAGATCCGGACAGGGGGGTCGGGGAGCTGTTTTTT. Amino acid sequence: CSVEDPDRGVGELFF.

On this clonotype itself: A much larger clone differs by one base, so this may be a read error. The CDR3 ends on some other residue instead of the conserved phenylalanine or tryptophan, so this is likely a read error. The chain is built from TRBV7-9 and TRBJ2-3; D is unresolved. Germline loops: CDR1 SEHNR, CDR2 FQNEAQ (reference sequence). V was clipped by 4 bases and J by 6 bases, with 8 bases between them. The CDR3 runs to 12 residues. As DNA, the CDR3 is TGTGCCAGCAGCTCTCTAGTGGATACGCAGTATTCT. Amino acid sequence: CASSSLVDTQYS.

This clonotype was seen a few times. The chain recombines TRBV10-2 with TRBJ1-4, with 7 bases that match TRBD1. The CDR3 consists of 14 residues. Germline CDR1 is WSHSY and CDR2 is SAAADI. Trimming removed 2 bases from V and 8 bases from J; junction bases left unmatched: 5. The CDR3 protein is CASSEKGGWEKLFF. The CDR3 coding sequence is TGCGCCAGCAGTGAGAAAGGGGGCTGGGAAAAACTGTTTTTT.

Many counts were recorded for this clonotype. The rearrangement joins TRBV4-1 to TRBJ1-1; maybe TRBD1 (5 bases). Germline CDR1 reads MGHRA; CDR2 reads YSYEKL. V lost 3 bases to trimming and J lost 7 bases, with 9 bases between them. The CDR3 extends over 12 amino acids. The CDR3 coding sequence is TGCGCCAGCAGCCACCCGGGGGATGAAGCTTTCTTT. Translated: CASSHPGDEAFF.

Ten or more counts support this clonotype. CDR3 amino acids: CASSQSSLAGTYEQYF. CDR3 DNA sequence: TGCGCCAGCAGCCAATCATCACTAGCGGGGACCTACGAGCAGTACTTC. The chain uses TRBV4-1 and TRBJ2-7, with 10 nucleotides matching TRBD2. V was pared by 2 bases and J by 2 bases, with 6 bases of the junction left unmatched. CDR3 length: 16 amino acids. The V gene's germline CDR1 is MGHRA and CDR2 YSYEKL.

This clonotype has only a few counts. The rearrangement links TRBV13 to TRBJ2-7; D is perhaps TRBD2 (6 bases). This CDR3 is 15 amino acids long. Germline V gene data show CDR1 as PRHDT and CDR2 as FYEKMQ (reference sequence). V was clipped by 0 bases and J by 3 bases, with 12 bases between them. For the CDR3, the DNA is TGTGCCAGCAGCTTAGGAGGGAGGTTTGGCTACGAGCAGTACTTC. Translating it yields CASSLGGRFGYEQYF.

This clonotype was counted at least ten times. The chain combines TRBV7-9 with TRBJ2-5; D gene unclear. Germline V CDR1 and CDR2: SEHNR, FQNEAQ (reference sequence). The CDR3 length is 14 residues. V lost 1 base, J lost 3 bases, and 9 bases lay in between. CDR3 sequence reads: CASSLDAGEETQYF. The CDR3 DNA reads TGTGCCAGCAGCTTAGACGCTGGGGAAGAGACCCAGTACTTC.

This clonotype was observed many times. This chain uses TRBV4-2 with TRBJ2-7, with a possible D match to TRBD1 (6 bases). CDR3 length: 17 residues. Germline V gene lookup returns CDR1 LGHNA and CDR2 YNFKEQ. Trimming stripped 1 base from V and 4 bases from J, with 20 bases between. The CDR3 bases are TGTGCCAGCAGCCAAGCTTTGGTCGGGACAACTTGGTACGAGCAGTACTTC. It translates to CASSQALVGTTWYEQYF.

This clonotype was counted only a few times. This sequence joins TRBV27 and TRBJ1-5, with D perhaps TRBD1 (5 bases). Deletions cut 2 bases from V and 8 bases from J, with 13 bases between. CDR3 length equals 14 residues. Germline loops: CDR1 MNHEY, CDR2 SMNVEV (reference sequence). The CDR3 reads CASSLGGVTEPQHF. The DNA for the CDR3 is TGTGCCAGCAGTTTAGGAGGGGTCACGGAGCCCCAGCATTTT.

The chain combines TRBV4-1 with TRBJ2-7, with TRBD1 as a possible D gene (6 bases). The germline V gene encodes CDR1 MGHRA and CDR2 YSYEKL. The CDR3 runs to 15 residues. Trimming took 4 bases from V and 3 from J, leaving 16 bases between them. Written as DNA, the CDR3 is TGCGCCAGCAGCCTCGGGACACCTGGGGTCTACGAGCAGTACTTC. Its translation is CASSLGTPGVYEQYF.

This clonotype was recorded many times. In nucleotides, the CDR3 is TGCAGCGTTGTGGACAGACTAGCGGGAGGGCCAATAAACATTCAGTACTTC. Translating gives CSVVDRLAGGPINIQYF. The chain carries TRBV29-1 and TRBJ2-4; 14 bases are a match to TRBD2. Germline values: CDR1 SQVTM, CDR2 ANQGSEA. With 4 bases clipped from V and 6 bases from J, the junction kept 11 bases outside the gene matches. This CDR3 region has 17 residues.